This T cell receptor (beta chain) was found in a study of neurological immune-mediated disorders. Study-wide results and limits: Expanded clones shared no CDR3 amino acid sequences across subjects, suggesting private repertoires in all groups. Phylogenetically, 18 of 34 multiple sclerosis patients' repertoires fell into one related-CDR3 cluster, a possible signature.

With 5 bases clipped from V and 1 base from J, the junction kept 4 bases outside the gene matches. The CDR3 spans 14 residues. The V gene's germline CDR1 is SGHRS and CDR2 YFSETQ. The unsorted libraries were generated from a total of 2 million PBMCs, which had been stored in RNAlater at -80 C. This clonotype was recorded many times. What it binds is unknown. The output of every sequencing run exceeded 190 million TCR-beta sequences, derived from 15-18 subjects. TCRdb called the 5' RACE reads again in MiXCR, with one record for every CDR3 protein. The sample includes roughly 70,000 distinct CDR3 sequences, almost 4% of them seen just once.

The sample comprised PBMCs. The rearrangement uses TRBV5-1 and TRBJ2-3, with TRBD1 matching 7 bases. This TCR derives from a man aged 25-40 years with multiple sclerosis. CDR3 DNA sequence: TGCGCCAGCAGACCCGGACAGGGCACAGATACGCAGTATTTT. This encodes CASRPGQGTDTQYF. The variable domain in full, with the rest retrieved from reference TRBV5-1 and TRBJ2-3, is KAGVTQTPRYLIKTRGQQVTLSCSPISGHRSVSWYQQTPGQGLQFLFEYFSETQRNKGNFPGRFSGRQFSNSRSEMNVSTLELGDSALYLCASRPGQGTDTQYFGPGTRLTVL.